These T cell receptor beta chains were read from a single sample in a study of identical twins. MiXCR was run by TCRdb on the 5' RACE reads, yielding one entry per CDR3 protein. In the table there are around 690,000 distinct CDR3 sequences, approximately 21% of which are singletons. This same sample was also part of a study on T cells expressing NK-cell markers.

Sequencing was performed on PBMCs. These receptors all stem from a woman aged 18-29 years in good health. Both conserved end residues are part of each CDR3. D genes are given only for firm matches. Clone size appears in some rows only: once, few, many, or a class for an expanded clone.

J,D,V,size,DNA,CDR3
TRBJ2-3,NA,TRBV12-3/TRBV12-4,many,TGTGCCATCTCCACTGGGTCGTCCGCGAGCACAGATACGCAGTATTTT,CAISTGSSASTDTQYF
TRBJ2-3,NA,TRBV7-2,NA,TGTGCCAGCAGCTTGGGACTGAGTGGAGATACGCAGTATTTT,CASSLGLSGDTQYF
TRBJ2-5,TRBD1,TRBV10-1,NA,TGCGCCAGCTCCCGAACAGGGGGCTTGGAGACCCAGTACTTC,CASSRTGGLETQYF
TRBJ1-1,NA,TRBV20-1,NA,TGCAGTGCTAGAAAACCGGGGGGTCCTGAAGCTTTCTTT,CSARKPGGPEAFF
TRBJ2-1,NA,TRBV6-5,NA,TGTGCCACCCGGAATAGTCTTGAGCAGTTCTTC,CATRNSLEQFF
TRBJ2-5,NA,TRBV6-1,NA,TGTGCCAGCATGACGGTTATACAAGAGACCCAGTACTTC,CASMTVIQETQYF
TRBJ2-7,TRBD1,TRBV7-9,NA,TGTGCCAGCAGCTTCTCACAGGGGGCCTACGAGCAGTACTTC,CASSFSQGAYEQYF
TRBJ1-1,NA,TRBV9,few,TGTGCCAGCACCCCTTGGGGGGGCACTGAAGCTTTCTTT,CASTPWGGTEAFF
TRBJ2-5,TRBD1,TRBV2,NA,TGTGCCAGCAGTGGGTGGGACAGGATCCAAGAGACCCAGTACTTC,CASSGWDRIQETQYF
TRBJ2-5,TRBD1,TRBV29-1,many,TGCAGCGTTGCAAGCTCTTCCGGGACAGACGGGGAGACCCAGTACTTC,CSVASSSGTDGETQYF
TRBJ2-7,NA,TRBV5-1,once,TGCGCCAGCAGCTTGTTCGCCACCCCGAGCTCCTACGAGCAGTACTTC,CASSLFATPSSYEQYF
TRBJ2-7,TRBD1,TRBV4-3,NA,TGCGCCAGCAGCCAACTCGGGACAGGGGACACCTACGAGCAGTACTTC,CASSQLGTGDTYEQYF
TRBJ2-1,NA,TRBV19,NA,TGTGCCAGTAAACCACAACTTTGGGACACTGTCGGCTACAATGAGCAGTTCTTC,CASKPQLWDTVGYNEQFF
TRBJ2-1,TRBD1,TRBV12-3/TRBV12-4,many,TGTGCCAGTCTACTAGGGGGCCCCTACAATGAGCAGTTCTTC,CASLLGGPYNEQFF
TRBJ1-2,NA,TRBV6-5,few,TGTGCCAGCAGTTATTACCACGGGGGCTACACCTTC,CASSYYHGGYTF
TRBJ2-2,NA,TRBV5-6,few,TGTGCCAGCAGCACGACGGAGAACACCGGGGAGCTGTTTTTT,CASSTTENTGELFF
TRBJ1-4,NA,TRBV18,NA,TGTGCCAGCTCAGGCTCGGGTGCAACTAATGAAAAACTGTTTTTT,CASSGSGATNEKLFF
TRBJ2-7,TRBD1,TRBV20-1,NA,TGCAGTGCTAGAGGGTTGGGGGGACAGGTACACGAGCAGTACTTC,CSARGLGGQVHEQYF
TRBJ2-3,TRBD2,TRBV7-6,NA,TGTGCCAGCAGCTTAGGACTAGCGGGGTCCTCAGATACGCAGTATTTT,CASSLGLAGSSDTQYF
TRBJ2-1,TRBD2,TRBV7-3,few,TGTGCCAGCAGTTTCCGACTAGCCCCTTACAATGAGCAGTTCTTC,CASSFRLAPYNEQFF
TRBJ1-4,TRBD1,TRBV5-6,few,TGTGCCAGCAGCTTGGCCCCCGGGACAGGGGGAGAAAAACTGTTTTTT,CASSLAPGTGGEKLFF
TRBJ2-3,NA,TRBV12-3/TRBV12-4,NA,TGTGCCAGCAGTTTTCGGCTAACCACAGATACGCAGTATTTT,CASSFRLTTDTQYF
TRBJ2-7,TRBD1,TRBV6-5,NA,TGTGCCAGCAGCCGACAGGGTGTTGAGCAGTACTTC,CASSRQGVEQYF
TRBJ2-2,NA,TRBV20-1,few,TGCAGTGCTAGAGGATCACCAGGGTGGGACACCGGGGAGCTGTTTTTT,CSARGSPGWDTGELFF
TRBJ2-5,NA,TRBV7-9,NA,TGTGCCAGCACCTACGTCGGGGAAGAGACCCAGTACTTC,CASTYVGEETQYF
TRBJ2-4,NA,TRBV20-1,many,TGCAGTGCTAGCGGATTAGCCAAAAACATTCAGTACTTC,CSASGLAKNIQYF
TRBJ2-7,NA,TRBV27,many,TGTGCCAGCAGTTTATCCCCGTGGCGCGGCCACTACGAGCAGTACTTC,CASSLSPWRGHYEQYF
TRBJ2-1,NA,TRBV7-2,NA,TGTGCCAGCAGCTTACGGCCCTCCTACAATGAGCAGTTCTTC,CASSLRPSYNEQFF
TRBJ2-2,NA,TRBV7-2,few,TGTGCCAGCAGTCCCCGGGGGACAAGCACCGGGGAGCTGTTTTTT,CASSPRGTSTGELFF
TRBJ1-1,NA,TRBV25-1,NA,TGTGCCAGCAGTGAATGGGAGGCAGCCACTGAAGCTTTCTTT,CASSEWEAATEAFF
TRBJ2-6,NA,TRBV5-5,NA,TGCGCCAGCAGCTTGCCGGGTTCTGGGGCCAACGTCCTGACTTTC,CASSLPGSGANVLTF
TRBJ2-1,NA,TRBV12-3/TRBV12-4,few,TGTGCCAGCCTTAGAACAGGGAACAATGAGCAGTTCTTC,CASLRTGNNEQFF
TRBJ2-7,NA,TRBV5-1,few,TGCGCCAGCAGCTTGGGGACGTTTTACGAGCAGTACTTC,CASSLGTFYEQYF
TRBJ2-7,NA,TRBV10-3,few,TGTGCCATCAGTGCTGCGCGCGAGCAGTACTTC,CAISAAREQYF
TRBJ2-3,TRBD2,TRBV20-1,few,TGCAGTGTACGGACTAGCGGGATCGCAGATACGCAGTATTTT,CSVRTSGIADTQYF
TRBJ2-1,NA,TRBV6-1,NA,TGTGCCAGCAGTAAATATACGGGGGCTGGTAACAATGAGCAGTTCTTC,CASSKYTGAGNNEQFF
TRBJ2-2,NA,TRBV10-3,NA,TGTGCCATCAGTGAGTCGTTACCCGGGGAGCTGTTTTTT,CAISESLPGELFF
TRBJ2-1,TRBD2,TRBV7-6,once,TGTGCCAGCAGCTTAGAGGCTAGCGGGAGGGCCCCACGGTACAATGAGCAGTTCTTC,CASSLEASGRAPRYNEQFF
TRBJ2-7,NA,TRBV5-1,few,TGCGCCAGCTCGTCCGAAGGGCGCGCGGGCTACGAGCAGTACTTC,CASSSEGRAGYEQYF
TRBJ2-7,TRBD2,TRBV20-1,NA,TGCAGTGCTAACGGACTAGCGGGAGGGCCTGGGTACGAGCAGTACTTC,CSANGLAGGPGYEQYF
TRBJ1-4,NA,TRBV29-1,NA,TGCAGCGTTTCGACTTATGGGTTGGGGAATGAAAAACTGTTTTTT,CSVSTYGLGNEKLFF
TRBJ1-5,NA,TRBV12-3/TRBV12-4,many,TGTGCCAGCAGTTTCGTGGGGCACAATCAGCCCCAGCATTTT,CASSFVGHNQPQHF
TRBJ2-7,NA,TRBV11-2,NA,TGTGCCAGCAGCCCGAGAGTCCTGCGGGGAAATTCCTACGAGCAGTACTTC,CASSPRVLRGNSYEQYF
TRBJ1-6,NA,TRBV5-6,NA,TGTGCCAGCAGCCTTGGTTTCACGGCGGATGGGCCCCTCCACTTT,CASSLGFTADGPLHF
TRBJ2-7,TRBD2,TRBV10-3,NA,TGTGCCATCAGTTCGTTAGCGGGAGGGCAGGAGCAGTACTTC,CAISSLAGGQEQYF
TRBJ2-1,NA,TRBV3-1,NA,TGTGCCAGCAGCCAAGATTCGGATGCGGACTTTCTCACCAATGAGCAGTTCTTC,CASSQDSDADFLTNEQFF
TRBJ2-1,NA,TRBV11-2,NA,TGTGCCAGCAGAGTACTCTTCGGGGGTAGCAATGAGCAGTTCTTC,CASRVLFGGSNEQFF
TRBJ2-7,NA,TRBV20-1,NA,TGCAGTGCTAGGGGGCAAGGTCGCTACGAGCAGTACTTC,CSARGQGRYEQYF
TRBJ2-7,NA,TRBV6-1,few,TGTGCCAGCTCTACAGGGAGCCCCTACGAGCAGTACTTC,CASSTGSPYEQYF
TRBJ2-7,TRBD2,TRBV9,few,TGTGCCAGCAGCGCGGGGGACTACCCCGCCGACGAGCAGTACTTC,CASSAGDYPADEQYF
TRBJ2-2,NA,TRBV6-1,few,TGTGCCAGCAGTGGAAGGGACGGTTCCGCGAACACCGGGGAGCTGTTTTTT,CASSGRDGSANTGELFF
TRBJ2-3,TRBD2,TRBV5-1,NA,TGCGCCAGCAGCCGAGGACTAGCGGAACCCACAGATACGCAGTATTTT,CASSRGLAEPTDTQYF
TRBJ2-1,NA,TRBV10-3,many,TGTGCCATCAGGGAAACCGACTCCGATGAGCAGTTCTTC,CAIRETDSDEQFF
TRBJ2-5,TRBD2,TRBV7-8,few,TGTGCCAGCAGCTTAGGGACTAGCGGGGGGACTGGGGCCCAGTACTTC,CASSLGTSGGTGAQYF
TRBJ2-4,NA,TRBV20-1,NA,TGCAGTGCTAGAGAAGTTACAGGGGCCAAAAACATTCAGTACTTC,CSAREVTGAKNIQYF
TRBJ2-2,NA,TRBV7-9,NA,TGTGCCAGCAGCTCAACCTATTACGGGGAGCTGTTTTTT,CASSSTYYGELFF
TRBJ2-1,TRBD2,TRBV29-1,many,TGCAGCGTTACTTCCCGCCCCAACCGGGAGGGCCCCTATAATGAGCAGTTCTTC,CSVTSRPNREGPYNEQFF